The 6 T cell receptor beta chains reported below all come from one sample, sequenced in a study of identical twins. One entry per CDR3 protein, called by TCRdb with MiXCR from the 5' RACE reads. The sample holds hundreds of thousands of distinct CDR3 sequences, approximately 9% seen once. These data were also filed under a second study, of yellow fever vaccine responses in identical twins.

Input material: PBMCs. These receptors were taken from a young woman in good health.

This clonotype was recorded a few times. This chain connects TRBV12-3 or TRBV12-4 to TRBJ2-1; possibly TRBD1 for D (5 bases). The CDR3 loop spans 15 amino acids. V lost 7 bases, J lost 9 bases, and 22 bases lay in between. The CDR3 spells CASTYLLTARFEQFF. The CDR3 bases are TGTGCCAGCACCTACCTTTTGACAGCCAGGTTTGAGCAGTTCTTC.

A few counts support this clonotype. This chain links TRBV28 with TRBJ1-1; D gene ambiguous. This CDR3 spans 13 amino acids. The ends were cut back, 6 bases at V and 1 base at J, with 9 bases in the middle. Germline-derived CDR1 and CDR2 are MDHEN and SYDVKM. The CDR3 DNA sequence: TGTGCCAGCAGGTCAACAGCGAACACTGAAGCTTTCTTT. Translated: CASRSTANTEAFF.

This clonotype has a handful of counts. The CDR3 sequence is CATSIGGQGQRSYNEQFF. The CDR3 DNA reads as TGTGCCACCAGCATAGGAGGTCAGGGTCAACGCTCCTACAATGAGCAGTTCTTC. This chain connects TRBV15 to TRBJ2-1; tentatively, D is TRBD1 or TRBD2 (5 bases each). This CDR3 is built from 18 residues. Germline assignment: CDR1 LNHNV and CDR2 YYDKDF (reference sequence). The V end lost 4 bases, the J end lost 0 bases, and 19 bases lay between the germline ends.

The chain is built from TRBV5-1 and TRBJ1-1; 7 bases align to TRBD1. V lost 6 bases, J lost 3 bases, and 14 bases stayed unmatched. CDR1 SGHRS and CDR2 YFSETQ come from the germline V gene. The CDR3 is 16 residues long. For the CDR3, the DNA is TGCGCCAGCACAACGGGGACCGGGACAGCTTACACTGAAGCTTTCTTT. As protein: CASTTGTGTAYTEAFF.

This clonotype was seen ten or more times. V and J are TRBV20-1 and TRBJ1-5; D uncertain. CDR1 is DFQATT, CDR2 SNEGSKA, per germline (reference sequence). V gave up 1 base and J gave up 7 bases, with 14 bases separating them. The CDR3 is 14 amino acids. The CDR3 coding sequence is TGCAGTGCTAGAGGATCCCACGGTGGGCAGCCCCAGCATTTT. The encoded protein is CSARGSHGGQPQHF.

This clonotype occurred many times. The CDR3 sequence: CASSPPLAIKNEQFF. The CDR3 bases are TGTGCCAGCAGTCCCCCTCTCGCGATTAAGAATGAGCAGTTCTTC. The genes are TRBV27 and TRBJ2-1; D is unclear. Germline CDR1 and CDR2: MNHEY and SMNVEV (reference sequence). Trimming removed 5 bases at V and 7 bases at J, with 18 bases between. CDR3 size: 15 residues.